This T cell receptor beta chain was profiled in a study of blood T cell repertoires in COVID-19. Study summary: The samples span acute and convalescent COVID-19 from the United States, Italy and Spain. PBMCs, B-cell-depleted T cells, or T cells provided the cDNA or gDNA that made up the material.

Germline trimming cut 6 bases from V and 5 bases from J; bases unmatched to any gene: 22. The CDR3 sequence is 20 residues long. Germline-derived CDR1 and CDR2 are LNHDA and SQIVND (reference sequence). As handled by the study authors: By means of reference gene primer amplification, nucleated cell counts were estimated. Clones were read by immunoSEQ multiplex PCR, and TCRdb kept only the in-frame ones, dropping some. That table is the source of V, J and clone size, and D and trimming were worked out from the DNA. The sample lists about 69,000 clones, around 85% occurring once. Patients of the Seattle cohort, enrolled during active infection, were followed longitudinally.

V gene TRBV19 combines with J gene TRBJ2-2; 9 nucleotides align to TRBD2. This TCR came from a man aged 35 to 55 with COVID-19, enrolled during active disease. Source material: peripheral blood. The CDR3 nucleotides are TGTGCCAGTAGCGATCAGGCTATAGCGGGGGCCGGGTTTGGGACCGGGGAGCTGTTTTTT. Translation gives CASSDQAIAGAGFGTGELFF.